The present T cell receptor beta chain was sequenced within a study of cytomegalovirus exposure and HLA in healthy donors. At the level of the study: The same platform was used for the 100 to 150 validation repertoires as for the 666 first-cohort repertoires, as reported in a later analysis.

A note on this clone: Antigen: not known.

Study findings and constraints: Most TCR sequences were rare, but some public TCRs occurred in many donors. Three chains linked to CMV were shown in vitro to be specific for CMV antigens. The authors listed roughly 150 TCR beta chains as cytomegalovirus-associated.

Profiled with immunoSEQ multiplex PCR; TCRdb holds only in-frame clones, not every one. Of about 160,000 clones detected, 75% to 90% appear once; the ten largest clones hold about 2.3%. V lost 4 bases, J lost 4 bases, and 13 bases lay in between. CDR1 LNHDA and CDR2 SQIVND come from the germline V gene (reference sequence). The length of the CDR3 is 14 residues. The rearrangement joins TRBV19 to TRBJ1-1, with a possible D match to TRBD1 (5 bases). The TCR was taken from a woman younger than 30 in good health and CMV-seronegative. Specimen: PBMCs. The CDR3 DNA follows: TGTGCCAGTAGTACAGGGTGGTTGGCCACTGAAGCTTTCTTT. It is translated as CASSTGWLATEAFF.